This TCR beta chain emerged from a study of cytomegalovirus exposure and HLA in healthy donors. PCR employed 60 Vbeta and 13 Jbeta primers. Generated by immunoSEQ multiplex PCR, the TCRdb table keeps only in-frame clones and is missing some. Of 180,000 or so clones listed, 78% were seen once; the top ten hold 2.5% to 3%. This clone was recorded once. Its antigen is still unknown. CDR1 MNHEY and CDR2 SVGAGI come from the germline V gene. The CDR3 covers 12 residues. The V gene lost 5 bases and the J gene lost 3 bases, with 8 bases spanning the gap. Findings and caveats of the study: At a 0.05 false discovery rate, a later analysis found some 18,000 TCR beta sequences to be associated with HLA alleles. Investigators reported under 200 TCR beta chains as tied to cytomegalovirus.

The chain is built from TRBV6-5 and TRBJ2-7; no firm D call. The source is a female donor in good health and CMV-seronegative. The specimen was PBMCs. In DNA, the CDR3 is TGTGCCAGCAGTGAATCAGTCTACGAGCAGTACTTC. Protein product: CASSESVYEQYF.